Given below is one T cell receptor beta chain in context. No antigen is known for it. Base qualities are missing; no much larger clone stands one base away. TCRbeta CDR3 regions were amplified from genomic DNA using the immunoSEQ Assay, a bias-controlled multiplex PCR. On the authors' methods: The number of nucleated cells in each sample was estimated from the amplification of reference gene primers within the assay. To quantify the absolute abundance of each unique TCRbeta CDR3 rearrangement, sequence reads were collapsed and filtered. For each sample, productive Simpson clonality was calculated by taking the square root of Simpson's diversity index across productive rearrangements. Drawn from immuneACCESS, this table holds only the in-frame rearrangements with V and J called that TCRdb kept. Clones are partly lost; checked studies trace under half to an unresolved V gene and leave the rest unexplained. That table gives V, J and clone size, and the DNA gave D and trimming. This sample gives over 40,000 clones in total; more than 75% of them show up just once. The ten largest clones add up to about 15% of the sample.

The collaborating institutions used their own protocols to collect whole blood in K2EDTA tubes. For TCRbeta analysis, collaborators shipped samples as frozen whole blood, isolated PBMCs, or DNA extracted from either of those sample types. This entry belongs to a study of blood T cell repertoires in COVID-19 (dated by TCRdb to 2018 to 2021). In the study overall: Samples from collaborators originated in the United States, Italy and Spain and spanned both the acute and convalescent phases of COVID-19. Deeply sampled blood TCRbeta repertoires from subjects exposed to, actively infected with, or recovered from COVID-19 were included in the dataset. Nearly every sample came with metadata listing a de-identified subject ID, COVID-19 status, age in years and sex. The samples were drawn from two sources: the first 160 participants of the ongoing ImmuneRACE study, and 1,200 or so subjects contributed by 6 global collaborators. Where available, HLA class I and class II types were obtained from metadata supplied by the sample provider rather than from assay-based typing. The repertoires were made available in a free public database intended to serve as a resource for research on the immune response to SARS-CoV-2. The prospective study material was composed of cDNA or gDNA derived from T cells, B-cell-depleted T cells, or PBMCs. What the research found in general, with its limitations: How much clinical and demographic metadata was included differed by source and by participant, and the metadata was provided uncurated.

The trim is 6 bases for V and 0 bases for J, with a gap of 9 bases between the germline ends. The CDR3 spans 15 residues, from the cysteine through the phenylalanine. The entry retains the CDR3 DNA only, 45 bases that are in frame from base 1. CDR1 and CDR2 (MNHNY, SVGAGI) derive from the germline V gene (reference sequence). The material sequenced was peripheral blood. The rearranged segments are TRBV6-6 and TRBJ2-6; the D gene assignment is ambiguous. The TCR comes from a human donor in a cohort sampled during active COVID-19. The nucleotide sequence is TGTGCCAGCAGAACAGCAACCTCTGGGGCCAACGTCCTGACTTTC. This translates into CASRTATSGANVLTF.